This TCR beta chain was documented in a study of CD8 T cells in ankylosing spondylitis. Generation of TCR beta libraries employed quantitative 5'-RACE incorporating molecular barcodes. TCRdb fed the 5' RACE reads into MiXCR, producing one record per CDR3 protein. The sample consists of fewer than 250,000 distinct CDR3 sequences, under 12% of them appearing once. Trimming shortened V by 7 bases and J by 0 bases, and 17 bases separated the two germline ends. Germline V gene sequence: CDR1 MNHNS, CDR2 SASEGT. The CDR3 runs to 16 residues. The receptor's source is a male donor with ankylosing spondylitis or in good health (not recorded which). The sequenced material came from blood, either unsorted or a sorted T cell fraction (not recorded which). The rearrangement joins TRBV6-1 to TRBJ2-3, with D possibly being TRBD2 (6 bases). CDR3 sequence (DNA): TGTGCCAGCACCTCGGGCAGGGAGGCCAGCACAGATACGCAGTATTTT. Translated, it gives CASTSGREASTDTQYF.